This is a list of T cell receptor beta chains from one sample in a study of blood T cells in healthy people across ages. Each CDR3 protein gets one entry after TCRdb re-called the 5' RACE reads with MiXCR. This table holds approximately 1.5 million distinct CDR3 sequences, 34% found once. Sequenced: blood. The receptors come from a woman aged 30 to 39 in good health. Both conserved end residues are part of each CDR3. D genes are given only for firm matches. For some rows the clone size is stated as once, few or many, or as a class when expanded; others skip it.

>NA|NA|TRBJ2-5|TRBV6-6
TGTGCCAGCACCAAGGGGGAGACCCAGTACTTC
CASTKGETQYF
>NA|NA|TRBJ1-5|TRBV28
TGTGCCAGCAGTTTAAGAGGGCCCTTAAATCAGCCCCAGCATTTT
CASSLRGPLNQPQHF
>few|NA|TRBJ2-3|TRBV7-8
TGTGCCAGCAGTAACTCCGGATGGGGCGTGGAGGCAGATACGCAGTATTTT
CASSNSGWGVEADTQYF
>many|NA|TRBJ2-5|TRBV18
TGTGCCAGCTCACCAACCCAAGAGACCCAGTACTTC
CASSPTQETQYF
>few|TRBD1|TRBJ2-5|TRBV4-1
TGCGCCAGCAGCCAAACGACAGGGCGGTCACCAGAGACCCAGTACTTC
CASSQTTGRSPETQYF
>NA|NA|TRBJ1-4|TRBV5-8
TGTGCCAGCAGCCCGGGGGAAGGGGCAACTAATGAAAAACTGTTTTTT
CASSPGEGATNEKLFF
>NA|NA|TRBJ1-4|TRBV18
TGTGCCAGCTCACCCGGGGGACGGGCTGCAACTAATGAAAAACTGTTTTTT
CASSPGGRAATNEKLFF
>NA|TRBD2|TRBJ2-7|TRBV6-4
TGTGCCAGCACTAGGGAGGACGGGCGGGAGAGGTCCGAGCAGTACTTC
CASTREDGRERSEQYF
>NA|NA|TRBJ2-3|TRBV7-2
TGTGCCAGCAGCTGGAGGTCGGGGGCGGAAACAGATACGCAGTATTTT
CASSWRSGAETDTQYF
>few|TRBD2|TRBJ2-2|TRBV13
TGTGCCAGCAGCTTTAGCGGGGGGGCCGACACCGGGGAGCTGTTTTTT
CASSFSGGADTGELFF
>NA|NA|TRBJ2-7|TRBV7-6
TGTGCCAGCAGCTTAGCGTTGGGGAAAGGATACGAGCAGTACTTC
CASSLALGKGYEQYF
>few|NA|TRBJ2-7|TRBV4-1
TGCGCCAGCAGCCCCCGAAAAGGAGGACTCCATAACTACGAGCAGTACTTC
CASSPRKGGLHNYEQYF
>NA|NA|TRBJ2-7|TRBV6-6
TGTGCCAGCAGTTACTCGAAAGGCAGGGGTTACGAGCAGTACTTC
CASSYSKGRGYEQYF
>few|TRBD2|TRBJ2-7|TRBV20-1
TGCAGTGCTCCACTCCGGGGGGTCTACGAGCAGTACTTC
CSAPLRGVYEQYF
>NA|NA|TRBJ1-2|TRBV24-1
TGTGCCACCTCAGGCGAGGGGCTCTCGCGGGGCTACACCTTC
CATSGEGLSRGYTF
>NA|NA|TRBJ2-1|TRBV7-3
TGTGCCAGCAGCTGGAGGGGGGGGGGCTCCTACAATGAGCAGTTCTTC
CASSWRGGGSYNEQFF
>NA|NA|TRBJ1-1|TRBV5-1
TGCGCCAGCAGTTCACAAGGCACACAGGCTTTCTTT
CASSSQGTQAFF
>NA|TRBD1|TRBJ2-3|TRBV6-1
TGTGCCAGCAGTGAAGCCGGACAGGTGATCACAGATACGCAGTATTTT
CASSEAGQVITDTQYF
>few|NA|TRBJ2-7|TRBV9
TGTGCCAGCAGCTCGAAGGAAGGGGGTCCCTTCGAGCAGTACTTC
CASSSKEGGPFEQYF
>once|NA|TRBJ2-1|TRBV25-1
TGTGCCAGCAGTGAAGGAGACTCGGGCTACAATGAGCAGTTCTTC
CASSEGDSGYNEQFF
>few|TRBD2|TRBJ2-1|TRBV6-1
TGTGCCAGCGGACTCCGGGGACTAGCGGGGTACAATGAGCAGTTCTTC
CASGLRGLAGYNEQFF
>NA|TRBD1|TRBJ1-5|TRBV12-3/TRBV12-4
TGTGCCAGCAGTCCCGGGACAGGGGGTCTGGGTCAGCCCCAGCATTTT
CASSPGTGGLGQPQHF
>few|TRBD2|TRBJ2-3|TRBV18
TGTGCCAGCTCACCAACCGGGGGGAGAGATACGCAGTATTTT
CASSPTGGRDTQYF
>many|NA|TRBJ1-1|TRBV6-2/TRBV6-3
TGTGCCAGCAGCCGACGGAACACTGAAGCTTTCTTT
CASSRRNTEAFF
>NA|NA|TRBJ1-5|TRBV5-6
TGTGCCAGCAGCTTTTCACAGGACAGACGCCCCGGGAGCAATCAGCCCCAGCATTTT
CASSFSQDRRPGSNQPQHF
>NA|NA|TRBJ2-3|TRBV12-3/TRBV12-4
TGTGCCAGCAGTTTTGGCCTGAACGCAGATACGCAGTATTTT
CASSFGLNADTQYF
>NA|NA|TRBJ1-1|TRBV29-1
TGCAGCGTTGAAGATCGCGCGCAGAGGGTGGGCACTGAAGCTTTCTTT
CSVEDRAQRVGTEAFF
>NA|NA|TRBJ2-1|TRBV3-1
TGTGCCAGCAGCCCCCCTTCCTTCGTTGAGCAGTTCTTC
CASSPPSFVEQFF
>NA|NA|TRBJ2-1|TRBV24-1
TGTGCCACCAGTGATGGCGTAAACAATGAGCAGTTCTTC
CATSDGVNNEQFF
>NA|TRBD2|TRBJ2-5|TRBV3-1
TGTGCCAGCAGCCAAGAAACAGCGGGGCGGACCCAGTGCTTC
CASSQETAGRTQCF
>NA|NA|TRBJ2-1|TRBV9
TGTGCCAGCAGTGCCGAAACTACCTCCTACAATGAGCAGTTCTTC
CASSAETTSYNEQFF
>NA|NA|TRBJ2-1|TRBV20-1
TGCAGTGCTAGATCGACAGCGAATCTCTGCAATGAGCAGTTCTTC
CSARSTANLCNEQFF
>few|NA|TRBJ1-2|TRBV11-2
TGTGCCAGCAGCCCATTAACAGACTATGGTTACACCTTC
CASSPLTDYGYTF
>NA|TRBD2|TRBJ2-1|TRBV7-9
TGTGCCGGCACGTTAGGCGGGGGGATCAATGAGCAGTTCTTC
CAGTLGGGINEQFF
>NA|NA|TRBJ2-1|TRBV7-6
TGTGCCAGCAGCATAGTGGGGGGCTCCTACAATGAGCAGTTCTTC
CASSIVGGSYNEQFF
>NA|TRBD2|TRBJ2-1|TRBV20-1
TGCAGTGCAAAACCGGGACTAGCGGGAGGGCCTGGCTCCTACAATGAGCAGTTCTTC
CSAKPGLAGGPGSYNEQFF
>NA|NA|TRBJ2-1|TRBV6-2/TRBV6-3
TGTGCCAGCAGTTACTCCGGGAAACGTGAATACAATGAGCAGTTCTTC
CASSYSGKREYNEQFF
>many|TRBD2|TRBJ2-5|TRBV4-2
TGTGCCAGCAGCCCAGGACTAGCGGGAGAATTGGAGACCCAGTACTTC
CASSPGLAGELETQYF
>once|TRBD1|TRBJ1-1|TRBV7-8
TGTGCCAGCAGCTTGACAGGGGATGACACTGAAGCTTTCTTT
CASSLTGDDTEAFF
>NA|NA|TRBJ1-6|TRBV6-2/TRBV6-3
TGTGCCAGCAGTTACCAGTCCGACAGAAACTATAATTCACCCCTCCACTTT
CASSYQSDRNYNSPLHF
>NA|NA|TRBJ2-5|TRBV3-1
TGTGCCAGCAGCCATCGGCAACCTCGACTGTACCAAGAGACCCAGTACTTC
CASSHRQPRLYQETQYF
>NA|NA|TRBJ1-1|TRBV12-3/TRBV12-4
TGTGCCAGCACCCCGACAGCGGTGAACACTGAAGCTTTCTTT
CASTPTAVNTEAFF
>NA|NA|TRBJ2-7|TRBV2
TGTGCCAGCACAGAGGGGGTCCACGAGCAGTACTTC
CASTEGVHEQYF
>few|NA|TRBJ2-3|TRBV6-5
TGTGCCAGCAGTTACTCGTCCAGCGGCACAGATACGCAGTATTTT
CASSYSSSGTDTQYF
>few|TRBD2|TRBJ2-1|TRBV25-1
TGTGCCAGCAGTGACCCGACTAGCCCCTACAATGAGCAGTTCTTC
CASSDPTSPYNEQFF
>few|NA|TRBJ1-2|TRBV4-2
TGTGCCAGCAGCCAAGATTCGTCAGTTAACTATGGCTACACCTTC
CASSQDSSVNYGYTF
>few|NA|TRBJ2-7|TRBV4-1
TGCGCCAGCAGCCAAGATCGTCCAGGGGACGCTTTCCCCCACTACGAGCAGTACTTC
CASSQDRPGDAFPHYEQYF
>NA|NA|TRBJ2-1|TRBV24-1
TGTGCCACCAGTGATTTAAGGTCGGGAGAAGGGAGTTACAATGAGCAGTTCTTC
CATSDLRSGEGSYNEQFF
>NA|NA|TRBJ1-5|TRBV14
TGTGCCAGCAGCCCCAACTTACAGGGAATGAGCAATCAGCCCCAGCATTTT
CASSPNLQGMSNQPQHF
>few|NA|TRBJ1-5|TRBV3-1
TGTGCCAGCAGCCAGTCGATGAGCCAGCCCCAGCATTTT
CASSQSMSQPQHF
>NA|NA|TRBJ2-1|TRBV7-9
TGTGCCTGCAGCCTCAATGAGCAGTTCTTC
CACSLNEQFF
>few|NA|TRBJ2-7|TRBV20-1
TGCAGTGCTACCCAGGGGGGGCGAATCCACGAGCAGTACTTC
CSATQGGRIHEQYF
>few|TRBD2|TRBJ2-7|TRBV3-1
TGTGCCAGCAGCCATGCCGGACTAGCGGGGGACTACGAGCAGTACTTC
CASSHAGLAGDYEQYF
>once|NA|TRBJ2-1|TRBV6-5
TGTGCCAGCAGTTGGGGCGGGTATGAGCAGTTCTTC
CASSWGGYEQFF
>NA|TRBD1|TRBJ1-4|TRBV20-1
TGCAGTGGGGGACAGGGTAACGAAAAACTGTTTTTT
CSGGQGNEKLFF